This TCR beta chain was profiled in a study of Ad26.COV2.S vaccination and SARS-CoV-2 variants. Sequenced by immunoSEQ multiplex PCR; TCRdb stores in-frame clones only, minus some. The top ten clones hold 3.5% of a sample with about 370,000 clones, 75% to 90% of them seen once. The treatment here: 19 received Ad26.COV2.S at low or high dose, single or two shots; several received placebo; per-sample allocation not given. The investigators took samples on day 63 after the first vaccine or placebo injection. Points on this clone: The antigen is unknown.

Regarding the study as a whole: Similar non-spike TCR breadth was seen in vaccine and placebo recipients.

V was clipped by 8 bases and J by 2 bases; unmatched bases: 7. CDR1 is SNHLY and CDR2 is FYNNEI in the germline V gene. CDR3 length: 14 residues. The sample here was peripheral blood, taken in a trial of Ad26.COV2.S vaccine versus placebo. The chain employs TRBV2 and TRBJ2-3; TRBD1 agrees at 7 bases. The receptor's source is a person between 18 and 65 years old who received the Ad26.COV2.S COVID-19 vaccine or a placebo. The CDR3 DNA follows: TGTGCCAGCGCACGACAGGGACCCACAGATACGCAGTATTTT. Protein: CASARQGPTDTQYF.